A single sample is the source of the 13 T cell receptor beta chains below, sequenced in a study of regulatory T cells in long-lasting Graves disease. Sequencing libraries for TCR beta were prepared with iRepertoire HTBI primers and Arm-PCR of CDR3 regions. Via MiXCR, TCRdb re-called the multiplex PCR reads, giving one row per CDR3 protein. The sample records around 330,000 distinct CDR3 sequences, more than 15% being singletons. The time point denotes: newly diagnosed GD, antithyroid drugs for less than 3 months. The TCR library was made from RNA that had been extracted from PBMCs in TRIzol. Sequencing used peripheral blood mononuclear cells (PBMCs), obtained at new diagnosis, from a patient treated with antithyroid drugs. These receptors were taken from a female donor with Graves disease.

This clonotype has a count of ten or more. This rearrangement joins TRBV30 to TRBJ2-7; 9 bases fit TRBD2. The CDR3 extends over 15 amino acids. Germline loops: CDR1 GTSNPN, CDR2 SVGIG (reference sequence). V gave up 4 bases and J gave up 4 bases; unmatched junction bases: 11. CDR3 loop: CAWNRAGGNGYEQYF. In DNA, the CDR3 is TGTGCCTGGAATCGGGCGGGAGGGAACGGTTACGAGCAGTACTTC. Complete variable domain (other parts from reference TRBV30 and TRBJ2-7): SQTIHQWPATLVQPVGSPLSLECTVEGTSNPNLYWYRQAAGRGLQLLFYSVGIGQISSEVPQNLSASRPQDRQFILSSKKLLLSDSGFYLCAWNRAGGNGYEQYFGPGTRLTVT.

This clonotype was recorded at least ten times. The rearrangement links TRBV28 to TRBJ2-5; D perhaps matches TRBD1 (6 bases). The CDR3 extends over 16 amino acids. The germline CDR1 and CDR2 sequences are MDHEN and SYDVKM. V was pared by 6 bases and J by 3 bases, with 20 bases between. The CDR3 loop reads CASRRPLGRGKETQYF. CDR3 sequence (DNA): TGTGCCAGCAGACGACCCTTAGGCAGGGGAAAAGAGACCCAGTACTTC.

There are a few counts of this clonotype. The gene calls are TRBV7-2 and TRBJ2-3; maybe TRBD2 (5 bases). V was clipped by 1 base and J by 7 bases, with 9 bases between them. The germline CDR1 and CDR2 sequences are SGHTA and FQGNSA. The CDR3 extends over 13 amino acids. The CDR3 region is CASSLVRRNTQYF. The CDR3 nucleotides are TGTGCCAGCAGCTTAGTAAGGAGGAATACGCAGTATTTT.

Comments on this clonotype: A much bigger clone sits one base away, suggesting this may be a read error. The chain uses TRBV18 and TRBJ2-3; D unresolved. From germline, CDR1 is KGHSH and CDR2 LQKENI. The CDR3 length is 15 residues. This chain's CDR3 is CARSPERVGMDTQYF. The CDR3 DNA is TGTGCCCGCTCACCAGAGCGAGTTGGCATGGATACGCAGTATTTT.

This clonotype was detected a few times. The chain uses TRBV11-2 and TRBJ2-2; 10 positions agree with TRBD1. The J segment lost 7 bases and the V segment lost 5 bases, leaving 10 bases of the junction unmatched. CDR3 length: 16 residues. Germline V gene sequence: CDR1 SGHAT, CDR2 FQNNGV. The CDR3 DNA sequence: TGTGCCAGCAGCCAATCCCGACAGGGGGCGGGCGGGGAGCTGTTTTTT. This gives the protein CASSQSRQGAGGELFF. Using reference TRBV11-2 and TRBJ2-2 for the parts outside the CDR3, the full variable domain is EAGVAQSPRYKIIEKRQSVAFWCNPISGHATLYWYQQILGQGPKLLIQFQNNGVVDDSQLPKDRFSAERLKGVDSTLKIQPAKLEDSAVYLCASSQSRQGAGGELFFGEGSRLTVL.

This clonotype was recorded only once. The likely explanation is a read error, given a far larger clone one base away. The CDR3 DNA follows: TGTGCCAGCAGTGACTTAGCGGGAGCTTCCTACGAGCAGTTCTTC. This sequence encodes CASSDLAGASYEQFF. This chain joins TRBV27 and TRBJ2-1; TRBD2 agrees at 9 bases. The CDR3 has 15 residues. Trimming removed 5 bases from V and 10 bases from J; junction bases left unmatched: 12. The germline CDR1 and CDR2 sequences are MNHEY and SMNVEV (reference sequence).

This clonotype was seen only a few times. A clone one base away is much larger, so this may be a read error. This chain uses TRBV11-3 with TRBJ2-1, with 8 bases aligning to TRBD2. Germline CDR1 SGHNT, CDR2 YENEEA. The CDR3 loop spans 15 amino acids. The CDR3 here is CASSFGGRSGNEQLF. The CDR3 DNA reads as TGTGCCAGCAGCTTTGGCGGGAGGTCAGGCAATGAGCAGCTCTTC. Drawing the rest from reference TRBV11-3 and TRBJ2-1, the complete variable domain is EAGVVQSPRYKIIEKKQPVAFWCNPISGHNTLYWYLQNLGQGPELLIRYENEEAVDDSQLPKDRFSAERLKGVDSTLKIQPAELGDSAVYLCASSFGGRSGNEQLFGPGTRLTVL.

V gene TRBV7-2 combines with J gene TRBJ2-7; 15 bases map to TRBD2. CDR1 and CDR2 from the germline V gene are SGHTA and FQGNSA. The CDR3 consists of 16 residues. J lost 6 bases, V lost 2 bases, and 5 bases had no gene match. The CDR3 bases are TGTGCCAGCAGCTTATGGTTGGGACTAGCGGGAGGCGAGCAGTACTTC. It codes for CASSLWLGLAGGEQYF.

This clonotype was recorded many times. This rearrangement joins TRBV6-1 to TRBJ2-7, with a possible D match to TRBD2 (7 bases). The germline V gene encodes CDR1 MNHNS and CDR2 SASEGT. Trimming cost V 8 bases and J 0 bases, with 17 bases left between them. The CDR3 contains 15 residues. The CDR3 DNA reads TGTGCCAGCGAAGGAGGGGGGGCCAGCTCCTACGAGCAGTACTTC. Translating it yields CASEGGGASSYEQYF.

In this sample, this clonotype turned up many times. The chain combines TRBV2 with TRBJ2-3; 12 positions agree with TRBD2. Unmatched junction bases numbered 9, after V lost 6 bases and J lost 5 bases. CDR3 length equals 16 residues. CDR1 and CDR2 (germline): SNHLY, FYNNEI. The CDR3 region is CASRPLAGGKRDTQYF. DNA of the CDR3: TGTGCCAGCAGACCGCTAGCGGGAGGGAAAAGAGATACGCAGTATTTT.

This clonotype was counted only a few times. CDR3 region: CASSLRTGSKTDTQYF. For the CDR3, the DNA is TGCGCCAGCAGCCTCCGGACAGGGAGTAAAACAGATACGCAGTATTTT. This sequence joins TRBV5-1 and TRBJ2-3; TRBD1 matches at 8 bases. Germline V gives CDR1 SGHRS, CDR2 YFSETQ. The J segment lost 3 bases and the V segment lost 4 bases, leaving 10 bases of the junction unmatched. This CDR3 contains 16 residues.

The chain recombines TRBV19 with TRBJ2-3, with 9 bases aligning to TRBD1. V was clipped by 5 bases and J by 2 bases; unmatched bases: 14. This CDR3 is 18 amino acids long. The V gene's germline CDR1 is LNHDA and CDR2 SQIVND (reference sequence). CDR3 in DNA: TGTGCCAGTAGTCTCTGGACAGGGGCCATCGAGCACACAGATACGCAGTATTTT. This codes for CASSLWTGAIEHTDTQYF.

This clonotype occurred once. Being one base from a much bigger clone, this may be a read error. The rearrangement links TRBV7-9 to TRBJ2-1; 7 bases match TRBD2. CDR1 is SEHNR, CDR2 FQNEAQ, per germline (reference sequence). This CDR3 has 16 amino acids. The CDR3 sequence: CASRPIGREKNNEQIF. The DNA for the CDR3 is TGTGCCAGCAGACCTATTGGGAGGGAGAAGAACAATGAGCAGATCTTC.